A selection of T cell receptor beta chains follows, all from one sample in a study of low-dose radiotherapy and immunotherapy resistance in tumors. TCRdb recomputed calls from the reads with MiXCR, one row per CDR3 protein. The sample lists roughly 100,000 distinct CDR3 sequences, less than 25% occurring once. The sequenced sample was PBMCs, obtained after low-dose radiotherapy plus immunotherapy. These receptors were obtained from a female donor with ovarian cancer. Each CDR3 is given with its conserved first and last residue. A D gene is named only where the DNA matches it firmly. Some rows mark clone size as missing; the rest say once, few, many or name a class of expanded clone.

>TRBV6-2/TRBV6-3|.|many|TRBJ1-4
CASSPLGGLGEKLFF
>TRBV28|TRBD2|.|TRBJ2-1
CASRIDGTSQFF
>TRBV30|.|few|TRBJ2-2
CAWTPPGQPTGELFF
>TRBV28|.|many|TRBJ1-6
CASSLRAGRGNSPLHF
>TRBV27|.|many|TRBJ1-1
CASSTKLNTEAFF
>TRBV29-1|.|many|TRBJ2-7
CSVERGYEQYF
>TRBV29-1|TRBD1|many|TRBJ1-1
CSVARGRRDTEAFF
>TRBV4-1|.|few|TRBJ1-2
CASSQIRVGEEYGYTF
>TRBV5-1|.|many|TRBJ1-3
CASSRYRTASGNTIYF
>TRBV19|.|.|TRBJ2-5
CALRGRGDETQYF
>TRBV5-6|.|many|TRBJ1-5
CASSNRLWNQPQHF
>TRBV29-1|TRBD2|many|TRBJ2-1
CSVEKLAGVGGEQFF
>TRBV4-1|.|many|TRBJ2-3
CASSQVVGTSTDTQYF
>TRBV28|TRBD1|medium-sized|TRBJ1-6
CASSWHSRGLVNSPLHF
>TRBV30|TRBD1|.|TRBJ1-2
CAWSVLGQENYGYTF
>TRBV7-3|TRBD1|many|TRBJ2-1
CASSLLGTGGNEQFF
>TRBV5-6|TRBD1|medium-sized|TRBJ2-7
CASSLGQGAYEQYF
>TRBV27|.|many|TRBJ2-1
CASSPSPGTLNNEQFF
>TRBV28|.|.|TRBJ2-7
CASSFRGLYEQYF
>TRBV12-3/TRBV12-4|.|.|TRBJ1-2
CASGFAGSNDGYTF
>TRBV4-1|TRBD2|many|TRBJ2-2
CASSQLAGRVGGELFF
>TRBV19|TRBD2|.|TRBJ2-7
CASSIRGRAYEQYF
>TRBV30|.|many|TRBJ2-3
CAWTPGQAVSDTQYF
>TRBV11-2|TRBD1|many|TRBJ2-2
CASSLDQGGAGELFF
>TRBV12-3/TRBV12-4|TRBD2|.|TRBJ2-1
CASSSGTSGANEQFF
>TRBV3-1|.|many|TRBJ1-1
CASSQGWGSNTEAFF
>TRBV19|.|many|TRBJ2-7
CASSIGQGLSYEQYF
>TRBV19|.|many|TRBJ1-1
CASSMENTEAFF
>TRBV7-3|TRBD2|many|TRBJ2-1
CASSLTRTSGRPNEQFF
>TRBV5-6|TRBD2|many|TRBJ2-2
CASSPGLAGDTGELFF
>TRBV28|TRBD2|many|TRBJ2-7
CASHGGVSEQYF
>TRBV29-1|.|many|TRBJ1-3
CSVELWTSGNTIYF
>TRBV9|TRBD1|many|TRBJ2-1
CASSVAKDRGNEQFF
>TRBV20-1|.|many|TRBJ1-3
CSAQGGSGNTIYF
>TRBV5-1|TRBD2|many|TRBJ2-1
CASSTPGLAGASSYNEQFF
>TRBV14|TRBD2|.|TRBJ2-3
CASSQVLAGVGGDTQYF
>TRBV2|TRBD2|many|TRBJ2-3
CASSPQVLAGPPYF
>TRBV4-2|.|many|TRBJ2-5
CASSQGRTWQQETQYF
>TRBV6-2/TRBV6-3|TRBD1|many|TRBJ2-5
CASTTLGQGQETQYF
>TRBV4-3|TRBD1|many|TRBJ2-2
CASSQDLGRGTGELFF
>TRBV10-3|.|.|TRBJ1-5
CAISDPISGESNQPQHF
>TRBV6-2/TRBV6-3|TRBD2|.|TRBJ2-1
CASSETKGLAGGLGSEQFF